This T cell receptor beta chain is from a study of T-cell reconstitution after alpha-beta-depleted transplantation in children. This clonotype has only a few counts. During its preparation, the TCRbeta library received unique molecular identifiers. Via MiXCR, TCRdb re-called the PCR reads, giving one row per CDR3 protein. This table has about 400,000 distinct CDR3 sequences, around 21% appearing once. This specimen was PBMCs from the stem cell graft donor, taken from the stem cell graft. The sequence was obtained from a human donor who donated a stem cell graft to a child with acute myeloid leukemia.

The CDR3 spells CSALEGATDTQYF. CDR3 coding DNA: TGCAGTGCCTTGGAAGGAGCGACAGATACGCAGTATTTT. This chain connects TRBV20-1 to TRBJ2-3; no definite D call. The CDR3 runs 13 residues. Germline CDR1 reads DFQATT; CDR2 reads SNEGSKA (reference sequence). V was trimmed by 6 bases and J by 3 bases, leaving 13 bases between them.